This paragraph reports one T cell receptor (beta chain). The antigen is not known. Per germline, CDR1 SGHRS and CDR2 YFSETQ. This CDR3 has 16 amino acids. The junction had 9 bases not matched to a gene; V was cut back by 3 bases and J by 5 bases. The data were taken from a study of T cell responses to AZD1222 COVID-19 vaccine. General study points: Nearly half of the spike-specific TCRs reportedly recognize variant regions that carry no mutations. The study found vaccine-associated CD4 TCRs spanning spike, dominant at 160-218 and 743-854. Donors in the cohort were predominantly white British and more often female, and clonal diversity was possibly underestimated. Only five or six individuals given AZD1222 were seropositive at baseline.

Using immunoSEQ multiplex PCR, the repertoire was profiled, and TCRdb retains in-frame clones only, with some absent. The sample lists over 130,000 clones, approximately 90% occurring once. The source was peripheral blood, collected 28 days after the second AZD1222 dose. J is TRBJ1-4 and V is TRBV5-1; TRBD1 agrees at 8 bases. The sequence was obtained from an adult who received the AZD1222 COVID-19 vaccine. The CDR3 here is CASSWFGQGSNEKLFF. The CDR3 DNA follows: TGCGCCAGCAGCTGGTTCGGACAGGGTTCGAATGAAAAACTGTTTTTT.